The TCR beta chain described here comes from a study of CD4 T cells in relation to SARS-CoV-2 and coronaviruses. Across the study: TCR beta CDR3s were sequenced after roughly nine-day antigen culture of PBMCs. Convalescent patients had median age around 42 years, range 21 to 72. Study observations and caveats: The assay detects memory recall responses, not culture-primed primary responses.

Only a few counts were recorded for this clone. The antigen is undetermined. For approximately 10 days, 85,000 to 100,000 sorted CD4+ cells grew with T cell-depleted PBMCs and CEF. Generated by immunoSEQ multiplex PCR, the TCRdb table keeps only in-frame clones and is missing some. The table has just over 35,000 clones, about four fifths seen once. In germline, CDR1 is SQVTM, CDR2 ANQGSEA. Deletions cut 6 bases from V and 5 bases from J, with 19 bases between. The CDR3 sequence is 15 residues long. This TCR derives from an adult with COVID-19. Sequencing was performed on naive CD4+ T cells from PBMCs, cultured in vitro. The sample's subset: naive CD4+ T cells isolated by negative enrichment. The rearrangement uses TRBV29-1 and TRBJ2-2; the D is unclear. The CDR3 nucleotides are TGCAGCGTCCTGACATCTTTCGGTTTAACCGGGGAGCTGTTTTTT. This sequence encodes CSVLTSFGLTGELFF.